The rows below give T cell receptor beta chains drawn from one sample of a study of vaccination and CD4 T cells after COVID-19. TCRdb re-analysed the PCR reads in MiXCR, keeping a single row per CDR3 protein. The sample lists about 20,000 distinct CDR3 sequences; around 53% were seen once. The antigens for these receptors are not known. The sample taken for sequencing was CD4+ T cells from blood, cultured in vitro. The receptors derive from a human donor who had recovered from COVID-19. Each CDR3 is given with its conserved first and last residue. A D gene is named only where the DNA matches it firmly. Clone sizes are given selectively: once, few, many, or a class where the clone is expanded.

size	J	D	V	DNA	CDR3
few	TRBJ1-3	TRBD1	TRBV2	TGTGCCAGCAGGGACAGGGGGCCTGGAAACACCATATATTTT	CASRDRGPGNTIYF
few	TRBJ2-2	.	TRBV7-2	TGTGCCAGCAGCTTAGCGCTCCCGAACACCGGGGAGCTGTTTTTT	CASSLALPNTGELFF
.	TRBJ1-2	TRBD1	TRBV7-9	TGTGCCAGCAGCGAACCGGGACAGGGTGGCGGCTACACCTTC	CASSEPGQGGGYTF
.	TRBJ1-6	TRBD1	TRBV6-5	TGTGCCAGCAGTTACTCGTTTCAGGGGGGAAATTCACCCCTCCACTTT	CASSYSFQGGNSPLHF
.	TRBJ2-7	.	TRBV6-1	TGTGCCAGCAGTATCTCACCGATTTACGAGCAGTACTTC	CASSISPIYEQYF
once	TRBJ2-7	.	TRBV7-6	TGTGCCAGCAGCTTGGGGGCAGGGGAGTACGAGCAGTACTTC	CASSLGAGEYEQYF
.	TRBJ1-4	.	TRBV19	TGTGCCAGTAGTACCCGGGACGTACTATATAATGAAAAACTGTTTTTT	CASSTRDVLYNEKLFF
.	TRBJ2-3	.	TRBV24-1	TGTGCCACCAGTGATGGGTGGGGGCGGGGCACAGATACGCAGTATTTT	CATSDGWGRGTDTQYF
once	TRBJ2-3	.	TRBV6-2/TRBV6-3	TGTGCCAGCAGTTACCGCCACACAGATACGCAGTATTTT	CASSYRHTDTQYF
.	TRBJ2-2	TRBD2	TRBV10-3	TGTGCCATCAAGATAGCGGGAGAGTCCGGGGAGCTGTTTTTT	CAIKIAGESGELFF
.	TRBJ1-1	.	TRBV18	TGTGCCAGCTCCCAAACTAGGGGCACTGAAGCTTTCTTT	CASSQTRGTEAFF
few	TRBJ2-3	.	TRBV11-2	TGTGCCAGCAGCTTAAGGCGGGGAAGGTCGGCCCCAGATACGCAGTATTTT	CASSLRRGRSAPDTQYF
.	TRBJ2-7	.	TRBV6-2/TRBV6-3	TGTGCCAGCAGTGCCAGGGAGTACGAGCAGTACTTC	CASSAREYEQYF
once	TRBJ1-2	.	TRBV12-5	TGTGCTAGTGGTTCCCCGTTAGGGATCTATGGCTACACCTTC	CASGSPLGIYGYTF
.	TRBJ2-5	.	TRBV20-1	TGCAGTGCTAGAGACCAGTCGTACCAAGAGACCCAGTACTTC	CSARDQSYQETQYF
.	TRBJ1-2	.	TRBV14	TGTGCCAGCAGCCAAGGGGGTAACTATGGCTACACCTTC	CASSQGGNYGYTF
.	TRBJ1-2	TRBD1	TRBV20-1	TGCAGTGCAACCCCGGGACAGGGGGCCGGCTACACCTTC	CSATPGQGAGYTF
.	TRBJ2-1	TRBD2	TRBV19	TGTGCCAGTAGTGCTGGGACTAACGGTGAGCAGTTCTTC	CASSAGTNGEQFF
.	TRBJ2-7	.	TRBV21-1	TGTGCCAGCAGCAAACCCCGACTAGCGGGAGGGCCTCTGAACGAGCAGTACTTC	CASSKPRLAGGPLNEQYF
.	TRBJ2-2	.	TRBV27	TGTGCCAGCAGTTTGGAGGGCGGAAACGGCGGGGAGCTGTTTTTT	CASSLEGGNGGELFF
.	TRBJ2-7	TRBD1	TRBV10-2	TGCGCCAGCAGTGAGGTGGCAGGGGGAGCCTACGAGCAGTACTTC	CASSEVAGGAYEQYF
.	TRBJ2-7	TRBD2	TRBV19	TGTGCCAGTAGCTATAAACTAGCGGGGGAGGCCTACGAGCAGTACTTC	CASSYKLAGEAYEQYF
few	TRBJ2-2	.	TRBV29-1	TGCAGCGTTGAAGGGGCCGAAGCTACTGACACCGGGGAGCTGTTTTTT	CSVEGAEATDTGELFF
.	TRBJ2-7	TRBD1	TRBV20-1	TGCAGTGCTCCGGACAGGGGTATCGACGAGCAGTACTTC	CSAPDRGIDEQYF
.	TRBJ2-7	TRBD1	TRBV7-2	TGTGCCAGCAGCTTAGCCCCGACAGGGTACTACGAGCAGTACTTC	CASSLAPTGYYEQYF
few	TRBJ2-5	.	TRBV20-1	TGCAGTGCTAGAGATCCGGGAGCAGGGACCCAGTACTTC	CSARDPGAGTQYF
few	TRBJ2-2	TRBD1	TRBV20-1	TGCAGTGCTAGGGTACTACAGGGGGAGTATACCGGGGAGCTGTTTTTT	CSARVLQGEYTGELFF
.	TRBJ2-5	TRBD2	TRBV24-1	TGTGCCACCAGCTCTAGCGGGGGGTACCAAGAGACCCAGTACTTC	CATSSSGGYQETQYF
.	TRBJ1-2	.	TRBV5-4	TGTGCCAGCAGCTCAGGAACGGGACGGACCTTCTATGGCTACACCTTC	CASSSGTGRTFYGYTF
.	TRBJ1-2	.	TRBV6-5	TGTGCCAGCAGTTATGGGTCTAAGGGTAACTATGGCTACACCTTC	CASSYGSKGNYGYTF
.	TRBJ2-3	TRBD2	TRBV6-1	TGTGCCAGCAGACCTAGCGGGGGGGGCACAGATACGCAGTATTTT	CASRPSGGGTDTQYF